This T cell receptor (beta chain) was sequenced during a study of T cell responses to AZD1222 COVID-19 vaccine. Study conclusions and caveats: When two AZD1222 doses had been given, Spike-specific TCR breadth and depth rose. Vaccine-associated CD4 TCRs spanned spike, dominant at 160-218 and 743-854. Seropositive AZD1222 recipients at baseline numbered only five or six.

Note on this clone: What it recognizes is unknown.

Method: immunoSEQ multiplex PCR; TCRdb's copy keeps in-frame clones and lacks some. The sample holds about 190,000 clones, 94% seen once. This CDR3 is built from 15 residues. Germline values: CDR1 LNHDA, CDR2 SQIVND (reference sequence). Trimming took 5 bases from V and 4 from J, leaving 17 bases between them. The input for sequencing was peripheral blood, taken on day 0 of AZD1222 vaccination. The rearrangement uses TRBV19 and TRBJ1-1; unclear D gene. This receptor was identified in an adult in good health. CDR3 DNA: TGTGCCAGTAGTCCGCCGGGCACGACCATCACTGAAGCTTTCTTT. Its protein product is CASSPPGTTITEAFF.